This TCR beta chain was recovered during a study of Ad26.COV2.S vaccination and SARS-CoV-2 variants. TCRdb keeps only in-frame clones here, not all; method: immunoSEQ multiplex PCR. The sample lists about 350,000 clones; around 89% were seen once. With V trimmed by 6 bases and J by 3 bases, 11 bases remained unmatched. Germline V gene data show CDR1 as MNHEY and CDR2 as SMNVEV (reference sequence). The CDR3 loop spans 15 amino acids. Treatment: about 20 received Ad26.COV2.S at low or high dose, single or two shots; five or six received placebo; per-sample allocation not given. Day 63 after the first injection of vaccine or placebo was the sampling time. Study findings and constraints: Placebo recipients showed lower spike-specific TCR breadth than vaccinees.

On this clone: Antigen specificity is unknown.

The chain couples TRBV27 to TRBJ2-7; 7 positions agree with TRBD1. This TCR derives from a person aged 18-60 years who received the Ad26.COV2.S COVID-19 vaccine or a placebo. The sample consisted of peripheral blood, taken in a trial of Ad26.COV2.S vaccine versus placebo. The CDR3 reads CASRRDRATIYEQYF. DNA for the CDR3: TGTGCCAGCAGGCGTGACAGGGCCACGATCTACGAGCAGTACTTC.